These 28 T cell receptor beta chains originate from one sample sequenced in a study of neurological immune-mediated disorders. TCRdb re-analysed the 5' RACE reads in MiXCR, keeping a single row per CDR3 protein. The data show 50,000 or so distinct CDR3 sequences, around 4% seen once. Sequenced sample: PBMCs. These receptors were obtained from a man aged 25-40 years with multiple sclerosis.

This clonotype was seen ten or more times. J is TRBJ1-1 and V is TRBV20-1; TRBD1 is a possible D gene (5 bases). V lost 1 base and J 1 base, leaving 13 bases between the germline ends. CDR1 is DFQATT and CDR2 is SNEGSKA in the germline V gene (reference sequence). This CDR3 region has 15 residues. The DNA for the CDR3 is TGCAGTGCTAGAGCCCAGGGCTCGGCGAACACTGAAGCTTTCTTT. This encodes CSARAQGSANTEAFF.

This clonotype appeared many times. The rearrangement joins TRBV20-1 to TRBJ1-4; the D is unclear. Germline V gene data show CDR1 as DFQATT and CDR2 as SNEGSKA (reference sequence). V lost 2 bases, J lost 6 bases, and 16 bases lay in between. This CDR3 comprises 15 residues. CDR3 amino acids: CSARRSPLRDEKLFF. The CDR3 DNA sequence: TGCAGTGCTAGAAGGTCTCCATTAAGGGATGAAAAACTGTTTTTT.

This clonotype showed up many times. This chain connects TRBV2 to TRBJ1-5; D not certain. The CDR3 sequence is 13 residues long. The V gene's germline CDR1 is SNHLY and CDR2 FYNNEI. Between the trimmed V and J ends, which lost 8 bases and 7 bases, there was a span of 15 bases. This CDR3 is CASGGEGQQPQHF. The CDR3 nucleotides are TGTGCCAGCGGTGGGGAAGGGCAGCAGCCCCAGCATTTT.

This clonotype came up many times. The chain combines TRBV20-1 with TRBJ2-5; D is unclear. From germline, CDR1 is DFQATT and CDR2 SNEGSKA (reference sequence). V was pared by 5 bases and J by 4 bases, with 14 bases between. CDR3 length: 13 residues. The CDR3, as DNA: TGCAGTGCTGCCTTGGCCCCAGCAGAGACCCAGTACTTC. It encodes CSAALAPAETQYF.

This clonotype was picked up many times. The V and J genes are TRBV20-1 and TRBJ2-7, with TRBD1 identical over 11 bases. Germline V gene lookup returns CDR1 DFQATT and CDR2 SNEGSKA (reference sequence). The CDR3 runs to 15 residues. Trimming took 3 bases from V and 4 from J; bases not matched to a gene: 8. CDR3 sequence (DNA): TGCAGTGCTAGGCCCCCCGGGACAGGGGGTTACGAGCAGTACTTC. This translates into CSARPPGTGGYEQYF.

This rearrangement joins TRBV27 to TRBJ1-4; D is unresolved. The ends were cut back, 5 bases at V and 3 bases at J, with 10 bases in the middle. Germline CDR1 is MNHEY and CDR2 is SMNVEV (reference sequence). CDR3 length: 14 residues. DNA of the CDR3: TGTGCCAGCAGTAGACTGCCGGCTAATGAAAAACTGTTTTTT. Translating gives CASSRLPANEKLFF.

This clonotype was recorded at least ten times. J is TRBJ2-5 and V is TRBV27; 10 bases agree with TRBD2. Looked up from germline, CDR1 is MNHEY and CDR2 is SMNVEV (reference sequence). V shed 2 bases and J 5 bases; nucleotides not matched to a gene: 8. The CDR3 covers 16 residues. Here the CDR3 reads CASSLKSGRAGETQYF. The CDR3 DNA sequence: TGTGCCAGCAGTTTAAAAAGCGGGAGGGCCGGGGAGACCCAGTACTTC.

This clonotype was observed at least ten times. The chain couples TRBV20-1 to TRBJ1-2, with TRBD1 identical over 7 bases. The V segment lost 0 bases and the J segment 8 bases; nucleotides outside the gene matches: 9. The germline gives CDR1 DFQATT, CDR2 SNEGSKA (reference sequence). CDR3 length: 14 amino acids. CDR3 loop: CSARDGSRGLGYTF. Written as DNA, the CDR3 is TGCAGTGCTAGAGATGGCAGCAGGGGGTTAGGCTACACCTTC.

This clonotype was picked up many times. The chain combines TRBV10-3 with TRBJ2-1, with unresolved D. Germline V CDR1 and CDR2: ENHRY, SYGVKD. The V and J ends lost 0 bases and 2 bases respectively, with 2 bases between them. The CDR3 has 13 amino acids. This chain's CDR3 is CAISESAYNEQFF. In DNA, the CDR3 is TGTGCCATCAGTGAGTCCGCCTACAATGAGCAGTTCTTC.

This clonotype was counted a few times. This clone may be a read error of a much larger clone one base away. No conserved phenylalanine or tryptophan ends this CDR3, so it is likely a read error. The V call is TRBV5-1, the J call TRBJ2-3, with D possibly matching TRBD1 (6 bases). There are 14 residues in the CDR3. V dropped 5 bases and J dropped 0 bases, with 10 bases sitting between them. The V gene's germline CDR1 is SGHRS and CDR2 YFSETQ. The CDR3 DNA reads as TGCGCCAGCAGGGTGGACAGTAGCACAGATACGCAGTATGTT. Translated, it gives CASRVDSSTDTQYV.

This clonotype was counted ten times or more. The rearrangement joins TRBV20-1 to TRBJ2-5; 7 positions agree with TRBD1. CDR3 length equals 14 residues. The germline V gene encodes CDR1 DFQATT and CDR2 SNEGSKA (reference sequence). V gave up 6 bases and J gave up 3 bases; unmatched junction bases: 10. The CDR3 nucleotides are TGCAGTGCCTGGTCGAGGGACAGAAAAGAGACCCAGTACTTC. Translation gives CSAWSRDRKETQYF.

This clonotype has at least ten counts. The chain employs TRBV20-1 and TRBJ2-7, with D hard to call. Trimming removed 7 bases from V and 2 bases from J, with 6 bases in between. Germline CDR1 and CDR2: DFQATT and SNEGSKA (reference sequence). CDR3 size: 10 residues. CDR3 DNA: TGCAGTGTAGACACCTACGAGCAGTACTTC. As protein: CSVDTYEQYF.

This clonotype was counted many times. The chain has TRBV5-6 and TRBJ2-5; D remains unclear. The CDR3 spans 15 residues. Germline CDR1 and CDR2: SGHDT and YYEEEE. V lost 4 bases to trimming and J lost 3 bases, with 16 bases between them. CDR3 protein: CASSTEPVPEETQYF. The CDR3 coding sequence is TGTGCCAGCAGCACAGAGCCTGTCCCCGAAGAGACCCAGTACTTC.

This clonotype was counted at least ten times. The junction does not match germline at one end; this may be a read error. The chain links TRBV6-1 to TRBJ2-1; 12 nucleotides match TRBD2. Germline loops: CDR1 MNHNS, CDR2 SASEGT. There are 21 residues in the CDR3. The CDR3 bases are TGTGCCAGCAGCGAAGGCAGTTACCCCCTAGCGGGAGGGAGCTCCTACAATGAGCAGTTCTTC. This encodes CASSEGSYPLAGGSSYNEQFF.

This clonotype was observed many times. CDR3 DNA: TGCAGTGCTACCTCGGGGTGGGAACGAAATGAGCAGTTCTTC. Translating gives CSATSGWERNEQFF. The rearrangement links TRBV20-1 to TRBJ2-1, with D possibly TRBD2 on 5 matching bases. V gave up 4 bases and J gave up 7 bases, with 17 bases separating them. There are 14 residues in the CDR3. Germline loops: CDR1 DFQATT, CDR2 SNEGSKA (reference sequence).

The table lists this clonotype with many counts. The genes are TRBV5-1 and TRBJ1-2; tentative D call: TRBD1 (6 bases). CDR1 is SGHRS, CDR2 YFSETQ, per germline. The CDR3 length is 16 residues. V lost 0 bases to trimming and J lost 0 bases, with 12 bases between them. The CDR3 here is CASSLGAGEPNYGYTF. The CDR3 region has the DNA TGCGCCAGCAGCTTGGGGGCAGGGGAGCCTAACTATGGCTACACCTTC.

There are many counts of this clonotype. V and J are TRBV12-3 or TRBV12-4 and TRBJ1-5; D unresolved. Trimming pared 4 bases from V and 1 base from J, leaving 5 bases between. CDR3 length: 13 amino acids. This CDR3 reads CASSYLSNQPQHF. As DNA, the CDR3 is TGTGCCAGCAGTTACCTGAGCAATCAGCCCCAGCATTTT.

This clonotype was recorded at least ten times. The rearrangement joins TRBV5-1 to TRBJ2-2; 9 nucleotides agree with TRBD2. The CDR3 is 15 amino acids. CDR1 SGHRS and CDR2 YFSETQ come from the germline V gene. The V and J ends lost 4 bases and 2 bases, in that order; junction bases with no gene match: 3. In nucleotides, the CDR3 is TGCGCCAGCAGCGAGGGACTAGCCAACACCGGGGAGCTGTTTTTT. Protein: CASSEGLANTGELFF.

This clonotype appeared many times. The rearrangement uses TRBV10-3 and TRBJ2-1; tentative D call: TRBD2 (5 bases). CDR1 is ENHRY and CDR2 is SYGVKD in the germline V gene. V was shortened by 10 bases and J by 7 bases, with 8 bases between the two germline ends. The CDR3 sequence is 10 residues long. The CDR3 sequence is CATRGNEQFF. In DNA form, the CDR3 reads TGTGCCACACGGGGTAATGAGCAGTTCTTC.

This clonotype was detected many times. V usage is TRBV20-1 and J usage is TRBJ1-2; D gene unclear. With 4 bases removed from V and 8 bases from J, the gap between germline ends came to 17 bases. The CDR3 is 13 residues long. Germline assignment: CDR1 DFQATT and CDR2 SNEGSKA (reference sequence). CDR3 sequence: CSAKDGLSGGYTF. The CDR3 region has the DNA TGCAGTGCTAAGGACGGGCTTTCGGGCGGCTACACCTTC.

This clonotype occurred many times. This chain uses TRBV5-1 with TRBJ2-2, with D maybe TRBD2 (6 bases). This CDR3 comprises 14 residues. Germline CDR1 and CDR2: SGHRS and YFSETQ. Trimming removed 5 bases at V and 4 bases at J, with 12 bases between. The CDR3 DNA reads TGCGCCAGCAGGCCGGGCGGGGCCACCGGGGAGCTGTTTTTT. It yields the protein CASRPGGATGELFF.

This clonotype occurred a few times. This CDR3 is CASSRYRGEQYF. The DNA of the CDR3 is TGTGCCAGCAGCCGCTACAGGGGCGAGCAGTACTTC. The chain carries TRBV13 and TRBJ2-7; 7 nucleotides match TRBD1. The V and J ends lost 5 bases and 6 bases, in that order; junction bases with no gene match: 4. The CDR3 has 12 amino acids. Germline assignment: CDR1 PRHDT and CDR2 FYEKMQ (reference sequence). The full variable domain, in which reference TRBV13 and TRBJ2-7 provide the parts outside the CDR3, is AAGVIQSPRHLIKEKRETATLKCYPIPRHDTVYWYQQGPGQDPQFLISFYEKMQSDKGSIPDRFSAQQFSDYHSELNMSSLELGDSALYFCASSRYRGEQYFGPGTRLTVT.

This clonotype was counted ten times or more. CDR3 residues: CASSQDLEQGNQPQHF. CDR3 in DNA: TGTGCCAGCAGCCAAGATCTTGAACAGGGCAATCAGCCCCAGCATTTT. The chain recombines TRBV4-2 with TRBJ1-5; a possible D gene is TRBD1 (5 bases). Deletions cut 0 bases from V and 2 bases from J, with 11 bases between. The CDR3 loop spans 16 amino acids. CDR1 is LGHNA, CDR2 YNFKEQ, per germline.

At least ten counts were recorded for this clonotype. CDR3 sequence reads: CASSLAGGGSRDYGYTF. The CDR3 DNA follows: TGTGCCAGCAGCTTAGCGGGCGGGGGCAGTCGAGACTATGGCTACACCTTC. This sequence joins TRBV7-2 and TRBJ1-2; possible D gene TRBD1, 6 bases. CDR3 length: 17 residues. Germline V gene lookup returns CDR1 SGHTA and CDR2 FQGNSA. V lost 0 bases and J lost 3, with 17 bases in between.

In its sample, this clonotype was seen many times. This sequence joins TRBV5-1 and TRBJ1-1; D may be TRBD1 (6 bases). CDR1 and CDR2 from the germline V gene are SGHRS and YFSETQ. V was pared by 4 bases and J by 2 bases, with 15 bases between. This CDR3 has 15 amino acids. This CDR3 reads CASSQMTGSNTEAFF. The CDR3 DNA reads as TGCGCCAGCAGCCAGATGACAGGATCTAACACTGAAGCTTTCTTT.

This clonotype was seen repeatedly, ten times or more. The J gene is TRBJ1-2, the V gene TRBV9; D gene uncertain. The V and J ends lost 0 bases and 2 bases respectively, with 5 bases between them. This CDR3 region has 13 residues. Germline V CDR1 and CDR2: SGDLS, YYNGEE. The CDR3 sequence: CASSVARNYGYTF. DNA for the CDR3: TGTGCCAGCAGCGTAGCCCGAAACTATGGCTACACCTTC. Full variable domain (outside the CDR3, taken from reference TRBV9 and TRBJ1-2): DSGVTQTPKHLITATGQRVTLRCSPRSGDLSVYWYQQSLDQGLQFLIQYYNGEERAKGNILERFSAQQFPDLHSELNLSSLELGDSALYFCASSVARNYGYTFGSGTRLTVV.

This clonotype was seen many times. The chain is built from TRBV16 and TRBJ2-7; D is perhaps TRBD2 (5 bases). The CDR3 contains 14 residues. Germline V gene lookup returns CDR1 KGHSY and CDR2 FQNENV. V was clipped by 3 bases and J by 5 bases, with 14 bases between them. CDR3 protein: CASSQPLLENEQYF. The CDR3 coding sequence is TGTGCCAGCAGCCAGCCTCTACTAGAGAACGAGCAGTACTTC.

At least ten counts were recorded for this clonotype. J is TRBJ2-2 and V is TRBV27, with D possibly being TRBD1 or TRBD2 (6 bases each). The V gene lost 3 bases and the J gene lost 5 bases, with 13 bases spanning the gap. Germline CDR1 MNHEY, CDR2 SMNVEV (reference sequence). The length of the CDR3 is 15 residues. The CDR3 DNA follows: TGTGCCAGCAGTTTGAAAGGGGGGTGGACCGGGGAGCTGTTTTTT. It translates to CASSLKGGWTGELFF.